This T cell receptor beta chain was profiled in a study of blood T cell repertoires in COVID-19. Study details: Italy, Spain and the United States were the sources of the convalescent and acute COVID-19 samples.

The data were produced by immunoSEQ multiplex PCR, yet TCRdb's version contains in-frame clones alone and is incomplete. The profile shows 150,000 to 200,000 clones, 60% to 80% of them singletons. In its sample, this clone was seen a few times. Germline values: CDR1 MNHEY, CDR2 SVGAGI. The CDR3 contains 14 residues. V dropped 6 bases and J dropped 5; count of bases not matched to a gene: 6. This chain joins TRBV6-5 and TRBJ1-4, with 7 nucleotides matching TRBD1. Input material: PBMCs or T cells enriched from blood (not recorded which). This receptor was obtained from a woman aged 50 to 60 who had recovered from COVID-19. CDR3 in amino acids: CASSVDRWNEKLFF. CDR3 bases: TGTGCCAGCAGCGTGGACAGGTGGAATGAAAAACTGTTTTTT.